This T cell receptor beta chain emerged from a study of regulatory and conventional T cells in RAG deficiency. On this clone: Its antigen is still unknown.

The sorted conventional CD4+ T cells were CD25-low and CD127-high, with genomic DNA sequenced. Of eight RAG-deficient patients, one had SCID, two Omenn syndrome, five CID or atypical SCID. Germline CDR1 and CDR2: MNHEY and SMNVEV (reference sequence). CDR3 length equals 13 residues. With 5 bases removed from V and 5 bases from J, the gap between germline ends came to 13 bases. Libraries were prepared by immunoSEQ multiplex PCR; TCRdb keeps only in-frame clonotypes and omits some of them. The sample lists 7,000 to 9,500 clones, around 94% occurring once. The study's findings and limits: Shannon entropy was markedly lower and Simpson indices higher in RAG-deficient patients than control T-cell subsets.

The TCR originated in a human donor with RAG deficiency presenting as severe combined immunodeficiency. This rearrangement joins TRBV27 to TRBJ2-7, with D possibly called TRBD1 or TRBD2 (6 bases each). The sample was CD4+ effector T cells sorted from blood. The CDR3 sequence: CASSALGGHEQYF. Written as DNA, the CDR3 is TGTGCCAGCAGTGCCCTGGGGGGCCACGAGCAGTACTTC.